The 27 T cell receptor beta chains below were found in one sample sequenced in a study of blood T cell repertoires in COVID-19. Profiled with immunoSEQ multiplex PCR; TCRdb holds only in-frame clones, not every one. The data hold about 190,000 clones, with around 80% observed a single time. The sequenced sample consisted of peripheral blood. These receptors were obtained from an elderly woman with active or convalescent COVID-19.

This rearrangement joins TRBV5-1 to TRBJ2-5; D is perhaps TRBD1 (5 bases). V lost 4 bases to trimming and J lost 5 bases, with 18 bases between them. The CDR3 is made up of 15 amino acids. Germline V CDR1 and CDR2: SGHRS, YFSETQ. CDR3 bases: TGCGCCAGCAGCCGACAGCCCCAAGTAGGGGAGACCCAGTACTTC. The encoded protein is CASSRQPQVGETQYF.

The chain combines TRBV6-6 with TRBJ2-1; D gene ambiguous. There are 15 residues in the CDR3. Germline CDR1 is MNHNY and CDR2 is SVGAGI (reference sequence). With 0 bases removed from V and 2 bases from J, the gap between germline ends came to 8 bases. In nucleotides, the CDR3 is TGTGCCAGCAGTTACTCCGGCGGTCCCTACAATGAGCAGTTCTTC. Its translation: CASSYSGGPYNEQFF.

This chain links TRBV29-1 with TRBJ1-1; TRBD1 matches 9 bases. The CDR3 runs to 15 residues. From germline, CDR1 is SQVTM and CDR2 ANQGSEA. The trim removed 4 bases at V and 0 bases at J, leaving 6 bases unmatched. As DNA, the CDR3 is TGCAGCGTTGCCCCCGGACAGGGGATGAACACTGAAGCTTTCTTT. It translates to CSVAPGQGMNTEAFF.

The gene calls are TRBV7-9 and TRBJ2-3; D may be TRBD2 (5 bases). V was clipped by 7 bases and J by 2 bases, with 10 bases between them. CDR3 length: 13 residues. Germline values: CDR1 SEHNR, CDR2 FQNEAQ (reference sequence). The CDR3 loop is CASIRGTTDTQYF. The CDR3 DNA follows: TGTGCCAGCATTCGGGGAACCACAGATACGCAGTATTTT.

V usage is TRBV4-3 and J usage is TRBJ1-1; D is perhaps TRBD1 (6 bases). Germline CDR1 is LGHNA and CDR2 is YSLEER. Trimming removed 1 base from V and 5 bases from J, with 11 bases in between. This CDR3 comprises 14 residues. CDR3: CASSQVQGMTEAFF. In DNA form, the CDR3 reads TGCGCCAGCAGCCAAGTTCAGGGGATGACTGAAGCTTTCTTT.

The chain links TRBV19 to TRBJ2-3, with TRBD2 identical over 14 bases. The V gene end was trimmed by 11 bases and the J gene end by 2 bases; junction bases not matched to a gene: 9. Germline V lookup: CDR1 LNHDA, CDR2 SQIVND (reference sequence). This CDR3 is 16 amino acids long. CDR3 loop: CASGTSGGADTDTQYF. Written as DNA, the CDR3 is TGTGCCTCCGGGACTAGCGGGGGAGCAGACACAGATACGCAGTATTTT. Supplemented by reference TRBV19 and TRBJ2-3, the full variable domain reads DGGITQSPKYLFRKEGQNVTLSCEQNLNHDAMYWYRQDPGQGLRLIYYSQIVNDFQKGDIAEGYSVSREKKESFPLTVTSAQKNPTAFYLCASGTSGGADTDTQYFGPGTRLTVL.

This clone appeared a few times. The CDR3 spells CASSPEGGYEQYF. The DNA of the CDR3 is TGCGCCAGCAGCCCCGAGGGCGGCTACGAGCAGTACTTC. The chain carries TRBV5-1 and TRBJ2-7; D possibly corresponds to TRBD2 (5 bases). The V end lost 4 bases, the J end lost 3 bases, and 11 bases lay between the germline ends. The CDR3 has 13 amino acids. Germline loops: CDR1 SGHRS, CDR2 YFSETQ.

The V and J genes are TRBV18 and TRBJ1-5; 7 positions match TRBD1. Per the germline V gene, CDR1 is KGHSH and CDR2 is LQKENI. Trimming removed 5 bases from V and 7 bases from J; junction bases left unmatched: 14. The CDR3 is made up of 16 amino acids. The chain's CDR3 is CASSATGAMLAQPQHF. CDR3 bases: TGTGCCAGCTCAGCCACAGGGGCTATGCTCGCGCAGCCCCAGCATTTT. Full variable domain (missing parts from reference TRBV18 and TRBJ1-5): NAGVMQNPRHLVRRRGQEARLRCSPMKGHSHVYWYRQLPEEGLKFMVYLQKENIIDESGMPKERFSAEFPKEGPSILRIQQVVRGDSAAYFCASSATGAMLAQPQHFGDGTRLSIL.

The rearrangement joins TRBV2 to TRBJ2-5, with D possibly matching TRBD1 (6 bases). The CDR3 totals 13 residues. The V end was cut by 4 bases, the J end by 4 bases, with 10 bases between. Germline values: CDR1 SNHLY, CDR2 FYNNEI. The chain's CDR3 is CASSGDISETQYF. CDR3 in DNA: TGTGCCAGCAGTGGGGACATATCAGAGACCCAGTACTTC. The whole variable domain, filled in from reference TRBV2 and TRBJ2-5, reads EPEVTQTPSHQVTQMGQEVILRCVPISNHLYFYWYRQILGQKVEFLVSFYNNEISEKSEIFDDQFSVERPDGSNFTLKIRSTKLEDSAMYFCASSGDISETQYFGPGTRLLVL.

Written as DNA, the CDR3 is TGTGCCAGCAGCTTCTTAGGACAGGGCGCTATGAACACTGAAGCTTTCTTT. This gives the protein CASSFLGQGAMNTEAFF. The chain has TRBV7-2 and TRBJ1-1, with 8 bases that match TRBD1. Per germline, CDR1 SGHTA and CDR2 FQGNSA. Trimming removed 3 bases from V and 0 bases from J; junction bases left unmatched: 9. The CDR3 is 17 residues long.

This rearrangement joins TRBV19 to TRBJ2-1; 11 bases are shared with TRBD1. Looked up from germline, CDR1 is LNHDA and CDR2 is SQIVND (reference sequence). V lost 3 bases to trimming and J lost 5 bases; unmatched junction nucleotides: 9. The CDR3 runs to 17 residues. This CDR3 is CASSIFVGQGAHNEQFF. CDR3 sequence (DNA): TGTGCCAGTAGTATCTTTGTAGGACAGGGGGCCCACAATGAGCAGTTCTTC.

The chain combines TRBV19 with TRBJ2-6; 8 bases match TRBD1. The CDR3 totals 15 residues. From germline, CDR1 is LNHDA and CDR2 SQIVND (reference sequence). The V segment lost 4 bases and the J segment 1 base; nucleotides outside the gene matches: 0. The CDR3 loop reads CASSRTGSGANVLTF. CDR3 sequence (DNA): TGTGCCAGTAGTAGGACAGGGTCTGGGGCCAACGTCCTGACTTTC.

The J gene is TRBJ1-2, the V gene TRBV28; the D is unclear. The length of the CDR3 is 13 residues. In germline, CDR1 is MDHEN, CDR2 SYDVKM. The V and J ends lost 6 bases and 5 bases respectively, with 13 bases between them. CDR3 protein: CASSRGYRYGYTF. CDR3 sequence (DNA): TGTGCCAGCAGCCGCGGGTATAGATATGGCTACACCTTC.

V usage is TRBV28 and J usage is TRBJ2-5; 7 nucleotides align to TRBD1. Losses at the gene ends were 5 bases for V and 3 bases for J; bases not matched to a gene: 6. This CDR3 contains 14 residues. CDR1 and CDR2 from the germline V gene are MDHEN and SYDVKM. The CDR3 DNA reads as TGTGCCAGCAGTAACCTAGGGACAGAAGAGACCCAGTACTTC. Amino acid sequence: CASSNLGTEETQYF.

The V gene is TRBV25-1, the J gene TRBJ2-3; perhaps TRBD1 as D (5 bases). The CDR3 totals 13 residues. V was trimmed by 7 bases and J by 4 bases, leaving 12 bases between them. Germline CDR1 reads MGHDK; CDR2 reads SYGVNS. The CDR3 here is CASTTAGSDTQYF. The CDR3 bases are TGTGCCAGCACCACCGCAGGGTCAGATACGCAGTATTTT.

The J gene is TRBJ2-5, the V gene TRBV9; 8 bases align to TRBD2. The ends lost 3 bases at V and 0 bases at J; junction bases unmatched: 10. The CDR3 has 17 amino acids. In germline, CDR1 is SGDLS, CDR2 YYNGEE. CDR3 sequence: CASSANHKREYQETQYF. The CDR3 DNA reads TGTGCCAGCAGCGCGAACCATAAGCGGGAGTACCAAGAGACCCAGTACTTC.

The gene calls are TRBV5-6 and TRBJ2-1; no firm D call. The V gene's germline CDR1 is SGHDT and CDR2 YYEEEE. This CDR3 comprises 14 residues. The V end lost 1 base, the J end lost 4 bases, and 9 bases lay between the germline ends. The CDR3 sequence is CASSLPQSYNEQFF. In DNA, the CDR3 is TGTGCCAGCAGCTTGCCTCAGTCGTACAATGAGCAGTTCTTC. Using reference TRBV5-6 and TRBJ2-1 for the parts outside the CDR3, the full variable domain is DAGVTQSPTHLIKTRGQQVTLRCSPKSGHDTVSWYQQALGQGPQFIFQYYEEEERQRGNFPDRFSGHQFPNYSSELNVNALLLGDSALYLCASSLPQSYNEQFFGPGTRLTVL.

A single count supports this clone. J is TRBJ2-2 and V is TRBV28; 7 nucleotides align to TRBD1. Germline values: CDR1 MDHEN, CDR2 SYDVKM. V trimming: 7 bases; J trimming: 7 bases; junction bases outside the gene matches: 12. The CDR3 is 15 residues long. CDR3 sequence: CASNIFRGGVGELFF. CDR3 nucleotide sequence: TGTGCCAGCAACATCTTTAGAGGGGGCGTCGGGGAGCTGTTTTTT.

The chain recombines TRBV2 with TRBJ2-1, with 7 bases fitting TRBD1. J lost 3 bases, V lost 6 bases, and 11 bases had no gene match. The CDR3 is made up of 16 amino acids. CDR1 and CDR2 (germline): SNHLY, FYNNEI. The CDR3 bases are TGTGCCAGCAGCCGGCCAGGACAGGAAAGCTACAATGAGCAGTTCTTC. Translated, it gives CASSRPGQESYNEQFF.

V gene TRBV25-1 combines with J gene TRBJ2-3; 7 bases align to TRBD2. CDR3 length: 14 amino acids. Germline lookup yields CDR1 MGHDK and CDR2 SYGVNS. V shed 4 bases and J 4 bases; nucleotides not matched to a gene: 5. The DNA for the CDR3 is TGTGCCAGCAGTGCGCGGGGGAAAGCAGATACGCAGTATTTT. It codes for CASSARGKADTQYF.

The chain has TRBV24-1 and TRBJ2-5; TRBD2 agrees at 10 bases. After removal of 7 bases from V and 5 bases from J, the junction contained 3 bases not matched to a gene. Germline lookup yields CDR1 KGHDR and CDR2 SFDVKD. The CDR3 runs to 13 residues. DNA of the CDR3: TGTGCCACCAGGGCAGCGGGGGGGGAGACCCAGTACTTC. This sequence encodes CATRAAGGETQYF.

The rearrangement joins TRBV14 to TRBJ1-2; 8 bases map to TRBD1. Germline CDR1 is SGHDN and CDR2 is FVKESK. The CDR3 consists of 17 residues. The junction had 11 bases not matched to a gene; V was cut back by 0 bases and J by 5 bases. The CDR3 region is CASSQDSRTGQNYGYTF. The CDR3 DNA is TGTGCCAGCAGCCAAGATTCCAGGACAGGGCAAAATTATGGCTACACCTTC.

The V call is TRBV19, the J call TRBJ1-2; a weak D match, TRBD1 (6 bases). From germline, CDR1 is LNHDA and CDR2 SQIVND (reference sequence). Trimming cost V 6 bases and J 4 bases, with 12 bases left between them. This CDR3 contains 13 residues. CDR3 in amino acids: CASRPGQSYGYTF. For the CDR3, the DNA is TGTGCCAGTAGGCCAGGACAGTCCTATGGCTACACCTTC. The full variable domain, with the rest looked up from reference TRBV19 and TRBJ1-2, is DGGITQSPKYLFRKEGQNVTLSCEQNLNHDAMYWYRQDPGQGLRLIYYSQIVNDFQKGDIAEGYSVSREKKESFPLTVTSAQKNPTAFYLCASRPGQSYGYTFGSGTRLTVV.

The chain uses TRBV5-1 and TRBJ2-5; 9 nucleotides line up with TRBD2. The junction had 12 bases not matched to a gene; V was cut back by 7 bases and J by 5 bases. CDR1 and CDR2 from the germline V gene are SGHRS and YFSETQ. This CDR3 has 15 residues. CDR3 protein: CASGNLAGIRETQYF. DNA for the CDR3: TGCGCCAGCGGTAATCTAGCGGGGATCAGGGAGACCCAGTACTTC.

V and J are TRBV7-8 and TRBJ1-6, with TRBD1 identical over 10 bases. The CDR3 has 14 amino acids. The ends lost 5 bases at V and 9 bases at J; junction bases unmatched: 4. Germline-derived CDR1 and CDR2 are SGHVS and FQNEAQ. The CDR3 reads CASSRDRGGSPLHF. In DNA form, the CDR3 reads TGTGCCAGCAGCCGGGACAGGGGAGGTTCACCCCTCCACTTT.

The chain uses TRBV10-3 and TRBJ1-1; the D gene is possibly TRBD1 (6 bases). The CDR3 extends over 14 amino acids. Trimming took 4 bases from V and 8 from J, leaving 17 bases between them. CDR1 is ENHRY, CDR2 SYGVKD, per germline. The CDR3 here is CAISGYRDNLEAFF. CDR3 DNA sequence: TGTGCCATCAGTGGTTACCGGGACAACCTAGAAGCTTTCTTT.

The chain carries TRBV18 and TRBJ1-1, with D perhaps TRBD1 (5 bases). The V and J ends lost 4 bases and 0 bases respectively, with 12 bases between them. The CDR3 sequence is 15 residues long. Germline CDR1 is KGHSH and CDR2 is LQKENI. CDR3 protein: CASSLHQGMNTEAFF. The CDR3 DNA is TGTGCCAGCTCACTACACCAGGGCATGAACACTGAAGCTTTCTTT.